This is a list of T cell receptor beta chains from one sample in a study of T cells in Graves' hyperthyroidism and ophthalmopathy. TCRdb processed the multiplex PCR reads anew with MiXCR; each CDR3 protein has one entry. This table holds about 720,000 distinct CDR3 sequences, about 19% found once. The material sequenced was blood. Every receptor here comes from a woman between 50 and 59 years old with Graves' hyperthyroidism that later progressed to Graves' ophthalmopathy. CDR3s include the opening cysteine and the closing phenylalanine or tryptophan. The D gene is left open where the match is weak. Clone size is stated in some rows and not others, as once, few, many or a class when expanded.

cdr3_aa | cdr3_nt | j_call | d_call | v_call | clone_size
CASSLDSSSYEQYF | TGTGCCAGCAGCTTGGACAGTAGCTCCTACGAGCAGTACTTC | TRBJ2-7 | . | TRBV7-9 | many
CASGGDYGYTF | TGTGCCAGCGGAGGGGACTATGGCTACACCTTC | TRBJ1-2 | . | TRBV2 | .
CAGERFGKTQYF | TGTGCCGGTGAGAGGTTCGGAAAGACCCAGTACTTC | TRBJ2-5 | . | TRBV7-9 | few
CSAPDSGGSNQPQHF | TGCAGTGCCCCGGACAGCGGGGGCAGCAATCAGCCCCAGCATTTT | TRBJ1-5 | . | TRBV20-1 | few
CSVGLTANTEAFF | TGCAGCGTCGGTTTAACAGCAAACACTGAAGCTTTCTTT | TRBJ1-1 | . | TRBV29-1 | once
CASSLRPSAGPLYEQYF | TGTGCCAGCAGCTTAAGGCCGTCGGCAGGTCCTCTCTACGAGCAGTACTTC | TRBJ2-7 | . | TRBV5-4 | few
CAWSVTGGQNAGNTIYF | TGTGCCTGGAGTGTGACCGGGGGACAGAATGCTGGAAACACCATATATTTT | TRBJ1-3 | TRBD1 | TRBV30 | few
CAISEPGLAGVNTGELFF | TGTGCCATCAGTGAGCCCGGACTAGCGGGGGTAAACACCGGGGAGCTGTTTTTT | TRBJ2-2 | TRBD2 | TRBV10-3 | .
CAISETGDSRPDTQYF | TGTGCCATCAGTGAGACAGGGGATTCTAGGCCAGATACGCAGTATTTT | TRBJ2-3 | TRBD1 | TRBV10-3 | .
CASSIQRAETQYF | TGTGCCAGCAGCATACAAAGGGCCGAGACCCAGTACTTC | TRBJ2-5 | . | TRBV11-2 | many
CASRIRDQSNQPQHF | TGTGCCAGCAGAATCCGGGATCAATCCAATCAGCCCCAGCATTTT | TRBJ1-5 | . | TRBV6-1 | many
CASSLQTDSYEQYF | TGTGCCAGCTCACTCCAGACAGATTCCTACGAGCAGTACTTC | TRBJ2-7 | . | TRBV18 | .
CASSPRTGGLYNEQFF | TGTGCCAGCAGCCCGAGGACAGGGGGACTCTACAATGAGCAGTTCTTC | TRBJ2-1 | TRBD1 | TRBV11-3 | many
CASSPWEDQETQYF | TGTGCCAGCTCCCCTTGGGAGGATCAAGAGACCCAGTACTTC | TRBJ2-5 | . | TRBV18 | many
CASTATPETGDLNSPLHF | TGTGCCAGTACCGCGACCCCCGAGACAGGGGACCTTAATTCACCCCTCCACTTT | TRBJ1-6 | TRBD1 | TRBV19 | .
CASSQDRIGEGYTF | TGTGCCAGCAGCCAAGATCGTATCGGGGAGGGCTACACCTTC | TRBJ1-2 | . | TRBV3-1 | many
CATTPRWGTDTDTQYF | TGTGCCACCACCCCCCGGTGGGGGACAGACACAGATACGCAGTATTTT | TRBJ2-3 | TRBD1 | TRBV27 | .
CASSPGTSGEVDTQYF | TGTGCCAGCAGTCCGGGGACTAGCGGGGAGGTAGATACGCAGTATTTT | TRBJ2-3 | TRBD2 | TRBV12-3/TRBV12-4 | .
CASSSEGGPNYGYTF | TGCGCCAGCAGCTCAGAGGGTGGTCCTAACTATGGCTACACCTTC | TRBJ1-2 | . | TRBV5-1 | .
CASSYGRDAYNEQFF | TGTGCCAGCAGTTACGGCCGGGACGCCTACAATGAGCAGTTCTTC | TRBJ2-1 | . | TRBV6-5 | .
CAWRDSLGEKLFF | TGTGCCTGGAGGGACAGTTTGGGTGAAAAACTGTTTTTT | TRBJ1-4 | . | TRBV30 | .
CASSSYSGGVEDTQYF | TGTGCCAGCAGCAGTTATAGCGGGGGGGTAGAAGATACGCAGTATTTT | TRBJ2-3 | TRBD2 | TRBV6-1 | .
CASSRTSGGSYEQYF | TGTGCCAGCAGCAGGACTAGCGGGGGGTCTTACGAGCAGTACTTC | TRBJ2-7 | TRBD2 | TRBV12-3/TRBV12-4 | many
CSVEPPGGIGEQYF | TGCAGCGTTGAACCCCCTGGGGGCATTGGCGAGCAGTACTTC | TRBJ2-7 | . | TRBV29-1 | few
CSARGGASGIQETQYF | TGCAGTGCTAGAGGAGGCGCTAGCGGGATTCAAGAGACCCAGTACTTC | TRBJ2-5 | TRBD2 | TRBV20-1 | many
CASSGGGEETQYF | TGTGCTAGCAGCGGGGGCGGGGAAGAGACCCAGTACTTC | TRBJ2-5 | TRBD2 | TRBV7-7 | few
CASSSTPRTGYGYTF | TGCGCCAGCAGCTCAACCCCCAGGACGGGTTATGGCTACACCTTC | TRBJ1-2 | . | TRBV5-1 | few
CASSPPRSGHCTDTRYF | TGTGCCAGCAGCCCCCCCCGGAGCGGGCACTGCACAGATACGCGGTATTTT | TRBJ2-3 | . | TRBV7-3 | .
CASSLGSSGGFNEQFF | TGTGCCAGCAGCTTAGGTAGTAGCGGGGGCTTCAATGAGCAGTTCTTC | TRBJ2-1 | TRBD2 | TRBV7-2 | many
CASTSYRGGTEAFF | TGTGCCAGCACCTCCTACAGGGGAGGAACAGAAGCTTTCTTT | TRBJ1-1 | TRBD1 | TRBV27 | .
CASSRLAGAYNEQFF | TGTGCCAGCAGCAGACTAGCGGGGGCCTACAATGAGCAGTTCTTC | TRBJ2-1 | TRBD2 | TRBV11-2 | many
CASSGRASTDTQYF | TGTGCCAGCAGTGGCAGGGCGAGCACAGATACGCAGTATTTT | TRBJ2-3 | . | TRBV6-1 | .
CASRPAGAPNSPLHF | TGTGCCAGCAGACCGGCCGGGGCGCCTAATTCACCCCTCCACTTT | TRBJ1-6 | . | TRBV11-2 | many
CASSPGTPGNYEQYF | TGTGCCAGCTCACCCGGGACACCAGGGAATTACGAGCAGTACTTC | TRBJ2-7 | . | TRBV18 | .
CAWSPGRRAHGYTF | TGTGCCTGGAGTCCCGGACGAAGGGCTCATGGCTACACCTTC | TRBJ1-2 | . | TRBV30 | few
CASSEGQLLSNQPQHF | TGTGCCAGCAGTGAAGGCCAGCTATTGAGCAATCAGCCCCAGCATTTT | TRBJ1-5 | . | TRBV2 | many
CASSLGSRSNEQFF | TGTGCCAGCAGCTTAGGTAGCCGATCCAATGAGCAGTTCTTC | TRBJ2-1 | . | TRBV11-3 | many
CASRLTGESSYEQYF | TGTGCCAGCAGGCTGACGGGGGAAAGCTCCTACGAGCAGTACTTC | TRBJ2-7 | . | TRBV4-2 | .
CASSLGQGSEQFF | TGTGCCAGCAGTCTTGGACAGGGTAGTGAGCAGTTCTTC | TRBJ2-1 | TRBD1 | TRBV12-3/TRBV12-4 | .
CASSLGQGHEQFF | TGTGCCAGCAGCTTGGGGCAGGGGCATGAGCAGTTCTTC | TRBJ2-1 | . | TRBV11-2 | many
CAISDNRGTYNEQFF | TGTGCCATCAGTGACAACAGGGGCACCTACAATGAGCAGTTCTTC | TRBJ2-1 | TRBD1 | TRBV10-3 | .
CSAASGQTYDQYF | TGCAGTGCTGCCTCGGGACAGACCTACGACCAGTACTTC | TRBJ2-7 | TRBD1 | TRBV20-1 | few
CASSQAYSRGTEAFF | TGTGCCAGCAGCCAAGCTTATTCGAGGGGCACTGAAGCTTTCTTT | TRBJ1-1 | . | TRBV3-1 | .
CSASPFVGSYNEQFF | TGCAGTGCTAGTCCGTTCGTGGGCTCCTACAATGAGCAGTTCTTC | TRBJ2-1 | . | TRBV20-1 | .
CASSQDSGEAFF | TGTGCCAGCAGCCAAGATTCTGGTGAAGCTTTCTTT | TRBJ1-1 | . | TRBV3-1 | many
CSASSGGAPLSNQPQHF | TGCAGTGCTAGTTCAGGGGGCGCCCCCTTAAGCAATCAGCCCCAGCATTTT | TRBJ1-5 | TRBD1 | TRBV20-1 | few
CASSDVEFSGNTIYF | TGTGCCAGCAGTGATGTGGAATTCTCTGGAAACACCATATATTTT | TRBJ1-3 | . | TRBV2 | many
CASSQEIPIGFTGELFF | TGCGCCAGCAGCCAAGAAATCCCAATTGGGTTCACCGGGGAGCTGTTTTTT | TRBJ2-2 | . | TRBV4-1 | .
CASSQDLQTEQFF | TGTGCCAGCAGCCAAGATTTACAAACTGAGCAGTTCTTC | TRBJ2-1 | . | TRBV3-1 | many
CASSWTSGNEQYF | TGTGCCAGCAGCTGGACTAGCGGGAACGAGCAGTACTTC | TRBJ2-7 | TRBD2 | TRBV7-9 | .
CASSTRQTPNTEAFF | TGTGCCAGCAGCACCCGACAGACCCCGAACACTGAAGCTTTCTTT | TRBJ1-1 | . | TRBV7-9 | many